The 15 T cell receptor beta chains below were found in one sample sequenced in a study of T cells in women clearing cervical HPV infection. TCRdb keeps only in-frame clones here, not all; method: immunoSEQ multiplex PCR. Here the sample table reports some 30,000 clones. The specimen was blood buffy coat. These receptors were taken from a woman between 18 and 75 years old with a cervical HPV16 infection that either progressed to CIN3+ or cleared (not recorded which).

For this clone: The CDR3 goes on 3 residues after the read ends, and that part is filled in from the germline J gene. This chain connects TRBV2 to TRBJ2-7; perhaps TRBD1 as D (6 bases). Trimming pared 5 bases from V and 0 bases from J, leaving 11 bases between. Germline assignment: CDR1 SNHLY and CDR2 FYNNEI. This CDR3 contains 14 residues. The DNA read from the CDR3 is TGTGCCAGCAGTAGACAGGTCGGCTCCTACGAG. Translating it yields CASSRQVGSYE. The full CDR3 sequence reads CASSRQVGSYEQYF.

CDR3 amino acids: CSAQGDSLRNTEAFF. The sequenced CDR3 bases are TGCAGTGCTCAGGGGGACTCACTCAGGAACACTGAA. The gene calls are TRBV20-1 and TRBJ1-1; 7 nucleotides line up with TRBD1. The CDR3 extends 3 residues past the end of the read, so its final part is completed from the germline J gene. This CDR3 contains 15 residues. The V gene end was trimmed by 5 bases and the J gene end by 1 base; junction bases not matched to a gene: 10. Germline-derived CDR1 and CDR2 are DFQATT and SNEGSKA (reference sequence).

Comment on this clone: The read ends 3 residues shy of where the CDR3 ends; the end is completed using the germline J gene. The genes are TRBV2 and TRBJ2-1, with TRBD2 matching 7 bases. The CDR3 loop spans 15 amino acids. The germline gives CDR1 SNHLY, CDR2 FYNNEI. V was clipped by 6 bases and J by 2 bases; unmatched bases: 7. The CDR3 loop reads CASRARGSAYNEQFF. The sequenced CDR3 bases are TGTGCCAGCAGGGCTCGCGGGAGTGCCTACAATGAG.

Of note for this clone: The observed sequence ends 3 residues before the CDR3 terminus, with the missing tail filled in from the germline J gene. The chain uses TRBV7-9 and TRBJ2-2; 9 nucleotides align to TRBD1. The CDR3 loop spans 14 amino acids. The germline V gene encodes CDR1 SEHNR and CDR2 FQNEAQ (reference sequence). CDR3 sequence reads: CASSLGQGNEKLFF. The DNA read from the CDR3 is TGTGCCAGCAGCTTGGGACAGGGCAATGAAAAG.

Note on this clone: The CDR3 end is not reached by the read, which stops 3 residues before it; the germline J gene fills it in. V usage is TRBV20-1 and J usage is TRBJ2-7; TRBD2 agrees at 10 bases. This CDR3 region has 15 residues. Germline CDR1 DFQATT, CDR2 SNEGSKA (reference sequence). J was trimmed by 0 bases and V by 5 bases; bases with no gene match: 7. This chain's CDR3 is CSAPKGLAVSYEQYF. CDR3 DNA, as far as it was read: TGCAGTGCTCCTAAAGGACTAGCGGTCTCCTACGAG.

About this clone itself: Read sequence stops 3 residues before the CDR3 end, and the germline J gene provides the missing end. The rearrangement links TRBV19 to TRBJ2-3; 10 bases map to TRBD1. This CDR3 is built from 15 residues. Germline trimming cut 8 bases from V and 5 bases from J; bases unmatched to any gene: 10. The V gene's germline CDR1 is LNHDA and CDR2 SQIVND (reference sequence). CDR3 region: CASRTGTGAEDTQYF. The covered CDR3 bases are TGTGCCAGTCGTACCGGGACAGGGGCAGAAGATACG.

On this clone: The read halts 3 residues ahead of the CDR3 end, with the missing end drawn from the germline J gene. V usage is TRBV5-1 and J usage is TRBJ2-7, with TRBD2 as a possible D gene (6 bases). Trimming pared 2 bases from V and 3 bases from J, leaving 15 bases between. The CDR3 totals 15 residues. Looked up from germline, CDR1 is SGHRS and CDR2 is YFSETQ. The sequenced part of the CDR3 DNA is TGCGCCAGCAGCTTTAGTGGAGGGCTTTACTACGAG. This encodes CASSFSGGLYYE. The whole CDR3 sequence reads CASSFSGGLYYEQYF.

To note about this clone: The read is 3 residues too short to cover the CDR3 end, so that end is filled in from the germline J gene. V and J are TRBV5-4 and TRBJ2-7; TRBD1 agrees at 9 bases. With V trimmed by 3 bases and J by 3 bases, 4 bases remained unmatched. The CDR3 is 14 residues long. Germline V gives CDR1 SGHNT, CDR2 YYREEE (reference sequence). The CDR3 bases that were read are TGTGCCAGCAGCTCCCGGGACAGGGACTACGAG. This gives the protein CASSSRDRDYE. The entire CDR3 sequence reads CASSSRDRDYEQYF.

Worth noting for this clone: The read stops 3 residues short of the end of the CDR3; the missing end is completed from the germline J gene. V gene TRBV20-1 combines with J gene TRBJ2-1, with D maybe TRBD2 (6 bases). The germline CDR1 and CDR2 sequences are DFQATT and SNEGSKA (reference sequence). The CDR3 length is 14 residues. Between the trimmed V and J ends, which lost 2 bases and 4 bases, there was a span of 12 bases. The CDR3 reads CSARTGEAYNEQFF. The sequenced part of the CDR3 DNA is TGCAGTGCTAGAACGGGGGAGGCATACAATGAG.

As concerns this clone: Coverage ceases 3 residues before the CDR3 finishes, and the germline J gene fills in the end. The genes are TRBV5-4 and TRBJ1-1, with TRBD1 matching 8 bases. Germline V lookup: CDR1 SGHNT, CDR2 YYREEE (reference sequence). V lost 0 bases to trimming and J lost 2 bases; unmatched junction nucleotides: 3. The CDR3 consists of 15 residues. The sequenced CDR3 bases are TGTGCCAGCAGCTTGGATACAGGGGGAAACACTGAA. The encoded protein is CASSLDTGGNTE. The complete CDR3 protein is CASSLDTGGNTEAFF.

CDR3 DNA, as far as it was read: TGTGCCAGCTCACCACCAGGTCTAGCGGGGGGCCACGAG. This gives the protein CASSPPGLAGGHE. In full, the CDR3 reads CASSPPGLAGGHEQYF. The chain combines TRBV18 with TRBJ2-7; 11 bases fit TRBD2. The read terminates 3 residues before the CDR3 end, so the remaining end is supplied by the germline J gene. The length of the CDR3 is 16 residues. With V trimmed by 0 bases and J by 5 bases, 6 bases remained unmatched. CDR1 and CDR2 from the germline V gene are KGHSH and LQKENI.

As regards this clone: The read ends 3 residues shy of where the CDR3 ends; the end is completed using the germline J gene. The chain couples TRBV20-1 to TRBJ2-7; TRBD2 aligns across 11 bases. The length of the CDR3 is 17 residues. The J segment lost 6 bases and the V segment lost 0 bases, leaving 13 bases of the junction unmatched. Looked up from germline, CDR1 is DFQATT and CDR2 is SNEGSKA (reference sequence). CDR3 DNA, as far as it was read: TGCAGTGCTAGAGATCAGGTAGCGGGAGGGACTACAAGCGAG. Residues: CSARDQVAGGTTSE. In full, the CDR3 reads CSARDQVAGGTTSEQYF.

To note about this clone: Sequencing ends 3 residues short of the CDR3 end; the germline J gene provides the rest. The chain combines TRBV20-1 with TRBJ2-3; 9 bases align to TRBD2. Germline loops: CDR1 DFQATT, CDR2 SNEGSKA (reference sequence). The CDR3 contains 15 residues. The ends lost 6 bases at V and 1 base at J; junction bases unmatched: 8. CDR3 loop: CSATNVAGGTDTQYF. The sequenced CDR3 bases are TGCAGTGCAACGAATGTAGCGGGGGGCACAGATACG.

On this clone itself: Coverage ceases 3 residues before the CDR3 finishes, and the germline J gene fills in the end. V is TRBV5-1 and J is TRBJ2-7; tentative D call: TRBD1 (6 bases). CDR3 size: 13 residues. CDR1 and CDR2 (germline): SGHRS, YFSETQ. V was shortened by 4 bases and J by 4 bases, with 12 bases between the two germline ends. CDR3 bases read: TGCGCCAGCAGCCTCGAGGACAGTTACGAG. Residues: CASSLEDSYE. The whole CDR3 region reads CASSLEDSYEQYF. The whole variable domain, remainder taken from reference TRBV5-1 and TRBJ2-7, is KAGVTQTPRYLIKTRGQQVTLSCSPISGHRSVSWYQQTPGQGLQFLFEYFSETQRNKGNFPGRFSGRQFSNSRSEMNVSTLELGDSALYLCASSLEDSYEQYFGPGTRLTVT.

On this clone itself: At one end, the junction sequence differs from germline, possibly due to a read error. The sequence runs out 3 residues before the end of the CDR3; the remainder is reconstructed from the germline J gene. The chain is built from TRBV18 and TRBJ2-3, with D possibly matching TRBD1 (6 bases). Germline CDR1 reads KGHSH; CDR2 reads LQKENI. This CDR3 is 17 amino acids long. The CDR3 spells CASSPLRSAGVGETQYF. CDR3 bases read: TGTGCCAGCTCCCCACTACGGTCTGCAGGGGTCGGGGAGACG.